A selection of T cell receptor beta chains follows, all from one sample in a study of response to subunit inactivated influenza vaccine. In TCRdb, the RT-PCR reads were re-called with MiXCR into one record per CDR3 protein. The top ten hold around 28% of the sample, which has some 200,000 distinct CDR3 sequences, more than 10% seen once. This sample was shared with a second study, whose subject was T cells expressing NK-cell markers.

The sample was CD8+ T cells sorted from PBMCs, taken 11 to 12 days after vaccination. The receptor source for this set is a man between 50 and 59 years old who received an inactivated influenza vaccine. CDR3s include the opening cysteine and the closing phenylalanine or tryptophan. Each record gives: J gene, D gene, clone size, V gene, CDR3 DNA, CDR3 protein. The D gene is left open where the match is weak. Clone size is not always given. Where it is, it says once, few, many or a class for expanded clones.

J: TRBJ2-1; D: -; size: -; V: TRBV28; DNA: TGTGCCAGCAGTTTCCTGAAAGGGGTAGGTGAGCAGTTCTTC; CDR3: CASSFLKGVGEQFF
J: TRBJ2-5; D: TRBD2; size: few; V: TRBV12-3/TRBV12-4; DNA: TGTGCCACCGCTAGCGGGGTGTACCAAGAGACCCAGTACTTC; CDR3: CATASGVYQETQYF
J: TRBJ2-7; D: TRBD1; size: -; V: TRBV7-9; DNA: TGTGCCAGCGGCAAACAGGGGGGCGAGTACGAGCAGTACTTC; CDR3: CASGKQGGEYEQYF
J: TRBJ1-4; D: -; size: -; V: TRBV9; DNA: TGTGCCAGCAGCGACCCCCAGGGACCTGCAACTAATGAAAAACTGTTTTTT; CDR3: CASSDPQGPATNEKLFF
J: TRBJ2-6; D: TRBD1; size: -; V: TRBV6-5; DNA: TGTGCCAGCAGTTTGGGACAGGGTATTAGCACTGGGGCCAACGTCCTGACTTTC; CDR3: CASSLGQGISTGANVLTF
J: TRBJ2-7; D: TRBD1; size: few; V: TRBV5-6; DNA: TGTGCCAGCAGCAGGATGGGACAGGTCGGGATAGACGAGCAGTACTTC; CDR3: CASSRMGQVGIDEQYF
J: TRBJ2-6; D: -; size: -; V: TRBV18; DNA: TGTGCCAGCTCACCAAGGTACTTCTACTCTGGGGCCAACGTCCTGACTTTC; CDR3: CASSPRYFYSGANVLTF
J: TRBJ2-1; D: -; size: -; V: TRBV18; DNA: TGTGCCAGCTCACCCGGAGACGAAGGGTTCTTC; CDR3: CASSPGDEGFF
J: TRBJ2-5; D: TRBD2; size: few; V: TRBV12-3/TRBV12-4; DNA: TGTGCCAGCAGTCCTAGCGGGGGGCTAGAGACCCAGTACTTC; CDR3: CASSPSGGLETQYF
J: TRBJ2-1; D: -; size: few; V: TRBV20-1; DNA: TGCAGTGCCCGGAGGGCTAACTACTACAATGAGCAGTTCTTC; CDR3: CSARRANYYNEQFF
J: TRBJ1-2; D: -; size: -; V: TRBV4-1; DNA: TGCGCCAGCAGCCAAGACCCAGACTCTCTCTATGGCTACACCTTC; CDR3: CASSQDPDSLYGYTF
J: TRBJ1-1; D: -; size: few; V: TRBV7-9; DNA: TGTGCCAGCAGCTCGAACTATAAGGGGACTGAAGCTTTCTTT; CDR3: CASSSNYKGTEAFF
J: TRBJ1-1; D: TRBD1; size: -; V: TRBV7-9; DNA: TGTGCCAGCAGCCCAGCTCCGACAGGGAACACTGAAGCTTCCTTT; CDR3: CASSPAPTGNTEASF
J: TRBJ1-2; D: -; size: many; V: TRBV2; DNA: TGTGCCAGCAGTGACGGGGGCCTCTATGGCTACACCTTC; CDR3: CASSDGGLYGYTF
J: TRBJ1-1; D: TRBD1; size: many; V: TRBV20-1; DNA: TGCAGTGCTAGAGACCCGACAGGGAAGGGCGTGAACACTGAAGCTTTCTTT; CDR3: CSARDPTGKGVNTEAFF
J: TRBJ2-3; D: -; size: few; V: TRBV25-1; DNA: TGTGCCAGCAGTGAATATAGGGCAGGGTGGGGCACAGATACGCAGTATTTT; CDR3: CASSEYRAGWGTDTQYF
J: TRBJ2-7; D: -; size: many; V: TRBV28; DNA: TGTGCCAGCAGTTTACGGGGATTTTCCTACGAGCAGTACTTC; CDR3: CASSLRGFSYEQYF
J: TRBJ2-1; D: TRBD2; size: -; V: TRBV29-1; DNA: TGCAGCGTTGACGGGGGGTACAATGAGCAGTTCTTC; CDR3: CSVDGGYNEQFF
J: TRBJ2-1; D: -; size: -; V: TRBV7-6; DNA: TGTGCCAGCAGCCTTCTCCCCCCGCGGGCCGGGAGTTTATCGAATGAGCAGTTCTTC; CDR3: CASSLLPPRAGSLSNEQFF
J: TRBJ2-2; D: -; size: few; V: TRBV29-1; DNA: TGCAGCGTTGAGGGGCAGGGGAACACCGGGGAGCTGTTTTTT; CDR3: CSVEGQGNTGELFF
J: TRBJ1-2; D: TRBD1; size: -; V: TRBV7-9; DNA: TGTGCCAGCAGAAGGGACAGGGACTATGGCTACACCTTC; CDR3: CASRRDRDYGYTF
J: TRBJ2-1; D: TRBD2; size: many; V: TRBV29-1; DNA: TGCAGCGTTGAGGCTGGACTAGCGGGGTACAATGAGCAGTTCTTC; CDR3: CSVEAGLAGYNEQFF
J: TRBJ2-3; D: TRBD2; size: few; V: TRBV2; DNA: TGTGCCAGCGGAGCCGAGACTAGCGGCCCCACAGATACGCAGTATTTT; CDR3: CASGAETSGPTDTQYF
J: TRBJ2-5; D: -; size: many; V: TRBV10-3; DNA: TGTGCCATCAGTGATCAGTACAGTGAACAAGAGACCCAGTACTTC; CDR3: CAISDQYSEQETQYF
J: TRBJ2-1; D: TRBD2; size: -; V: TRBV27; DNA: TGTGCCAGCAGTTTATTGGGACTAGCGGGAGGGCCAGAGAATGAGCAGTTCTTC; CDR3: CASSLLGLAGGPENEQFF
J: TRBJ1-1; D: -; size: few; V: TRBV7-9; DNA: TGTGCCCCCGGCGATTTTGAGGGGGTACTCTTT; CDR3: CAPGDFEGVLF
J: TRBJ2-7; D: -; size: -; V: TRBV5-1; DNA: TGCGCCAGCAGCTTGGCGACCCTGATCCCGGGACGGCACACCTACGAGCAGTACTTC; CDR3: CASSLATLIPGRHTYEQYF
J: TRBJ2-2; D: -; size: few; V: TRBV7-9; DNA: TGTGCCAGCCTGGGGCTCCCCGGGGAGCTGTTTTTT; CDR3: CASLGLPGELFF
J: TRBJ2-2; D: -; size: -; V: TRBV5-1; DNA: TGCGCCAGCACAGTTTCGAACACCGGGGAGCTGTTTTTT; CDR3: CASTVSNTGELFF
J: TRBJ2-5; D: TRBD1; size: -; V: TRBV10-3; DNA: TGTGCCATCAGTCACCCTGGGACAGGGGACGAGACCCAGTACTTC; CDR3: CAISHPGTGDETQYF
J: TRBJ1-2; D: TRBD1; size: few; V: TRBV12-3/TRBV12-4; DNA: TGTGCCAGCAGTTTCGACCGACAGGGGGTCTCTGGCTACACCTTC; CDR3: CASSFDRQGVSGYTF
J: TRBJ2-2; D: -; size: -; V: TRBV11-2; DNA: TGTGCCAGCAGCTCAGGGGTGGTCCCTCCCGGGGAGCTGTTTTTT; CDR3: CASSSGVVPPGELFF
J: TRBJ2-7; D: TRBD1; size: -; V: TRBV28; DNA: TGTGCCAGCAGTCCTCGGACAGGGAACTACGAGCAGTACTTC; CDR3: CASSPRTGNYEQYF
J: TRBJ2-2; D: -; size: -; V: TRBV20-1; DNA: TGCAGTGCCCCCAGGAGGAACACCGGGGAGCTGTTTTTT; CDR3: CSAPRRNTGELFF
J: TRBJ2-3; D: TRBD1; size: -; V: TRBV4-2; DNA: TGTGCCAGCAGCCAAGTAGGGACAGGGGTACCAGATACGCAGTATTTT; CDR3: CASSQVGTGVPDTQYF
J: TRBJ2-7; D: TRBD1; size: -; V: TRBV9; DNA: TGTGCCAGCAGCGTGAGTACAGGGGGTAGCTACGAGCAGTACTTC; CDR3: CASSVSTGGSYEQYF
J: TRBJ1-4; D: -; size: -; V: TRBV4-3; DNA: TGCGCCAGCAGCCAAGGTGCTTCCGGCCCCCGTAATGAAAAACTGTTTTTT; CDR3: CASSQGASGPRNEKLFF
J: TRBJ1-1; D: -; size: few; V: TRBV27; DNA: TGTGCCAGCAGTTTTTGGGGGGAGGGGAACACTGAAGCTTTCTTT; CDR3: CASSFWGEGNTEAFF
J: TRBJ1-1; D: -; size: few; V: TRBV20-1; DNA: TGCAGTGCTGAACAGAGATTGAACACTGAAGCTTTCTTT; CDR3: CSAEQRLNTEAFF
J: TRBJ2-1; D: -; size: -; V: TRBV3-1; DNA: TGTGCCAGCAGCCGAGAAGACCCCCGGGGCGCCTACAATGAGCAGTTCTTC; CDR3: CASSREDPRGAYNEQFF
J: TRBJ1-6; D: TRBD1; size: -; V: TRBV7-9; DNA: TGTGCCAGCAGCTTTACAGGGGTATTCTCACCCCTCCACTTT; CDR3: CASSFTGVFSPLHF
J: TRBJ1-5; D: -; size: few; V: TRBV12-3/TRBV12-4; DNA: TGTGCCAGCAGTTTAAGGGATCAGCCCCAGCATTTT; CDR3: CASSLRDQPQHF
J: TRBJ2-7; D: TRBD2; size: few; V: TRBV28; DNA: TGTGCCAGCAAAGGGACTAGCGGATTATACGAGCAGTACTTC; CDR3: CASKGTSGLYEQYF
J: TRBJ1-1; D: TRBD1; size: few; V: TRBV9; DNA: TGTGCCAGCAGCGCAGGGACAGGGATCGGTGACACTGAAGCTTTCTTT; CDR3: CASSAGTGIGDTEAFF
J: TRBJ2-7; D: TRBD2; size: few; V: TRBV6-5; DNA: TGTGCCAGCAGTTACGGGACTAGCGGGAGGGTCTCCTACGAGCAGTACTTC; CDR3: CASSYGTSGRVSYEQYF
J: TRBJ1-5; D: -; size: few; V: TRBV7-9; DNA: TGTGCCAGCAGCCCTTTGGACGATCAGCCCCAGCATTTT; CDR3: CASSPLDDQPQHF
J: TRBJ1-1; D: -; size: few; V: TRBV6-6; DNA: TGTGCCAGCAGTTACCTTCAGAGTTTGGAGGCTTTCTTT; CDR3: CASSYLQSLEAFF